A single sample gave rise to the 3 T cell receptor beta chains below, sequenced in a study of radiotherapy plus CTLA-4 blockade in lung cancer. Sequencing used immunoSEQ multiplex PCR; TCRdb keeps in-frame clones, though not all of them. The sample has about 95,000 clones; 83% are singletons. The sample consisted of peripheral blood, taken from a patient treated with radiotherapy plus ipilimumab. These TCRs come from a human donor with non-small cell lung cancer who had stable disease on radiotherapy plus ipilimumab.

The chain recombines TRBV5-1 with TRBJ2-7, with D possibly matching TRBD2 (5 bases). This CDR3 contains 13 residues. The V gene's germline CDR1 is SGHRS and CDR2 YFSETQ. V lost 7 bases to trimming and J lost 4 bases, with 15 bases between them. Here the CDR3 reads CASSVEGRYEQYF. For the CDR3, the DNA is TGCGCCAGCTCAGTCGAGGGCCGGTACGAGCAGTACTTC.

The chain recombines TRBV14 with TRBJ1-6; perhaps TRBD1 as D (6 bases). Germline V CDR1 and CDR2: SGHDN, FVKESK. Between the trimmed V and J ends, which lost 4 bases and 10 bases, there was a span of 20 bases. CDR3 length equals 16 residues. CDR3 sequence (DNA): TGTGCCAGCAGCCCGATAGGGGGGGGCTCTCGGTCACCCCTCCACTTT. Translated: CASSPIGGGSRSPLHF.

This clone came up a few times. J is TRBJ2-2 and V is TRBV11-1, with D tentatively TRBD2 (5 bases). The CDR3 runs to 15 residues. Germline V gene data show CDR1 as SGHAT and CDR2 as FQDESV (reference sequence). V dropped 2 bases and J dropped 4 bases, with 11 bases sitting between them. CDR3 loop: CASSLLAGVTGELFF. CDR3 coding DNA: TGTGCCAGCAGCTTACTGGCGGGCGTCACCGGGGAGCTGTTTTTT.